The 20 T cell receptor beta chains below come from one sample, sequenced in a study of identical twins. In TCRdb, the 5' RACE reads were re-called with MiXCR into one record per CDR3 protein. The data show some 760,000 distinct CDR3 sequences, about 20% seen once. Another study also made use of these data, one on T cells expressing NK-cell markers.

The sequenced material came from PBMCs. The source of these receptors is a woman in her late teens or twenties in good health.

This clonotype was seen repeatedly, ten times or more. The J gene is TRBJ2-7, the V gene TRBV20-1, with a possible D match to TRBD2 (6 bases). With 6 bases removed from V and 1 base from J, the gap between germline ends came to 10 bases. Germline assignment: CDR1 DFQATT and CDR2 SNEGSKA (reference sequence). The CDR3 has 12 residues. The CDR3 loop is CSAPGGSYEQYF. The CDR3 DNA reads as TGCAGTGCACCCGGGGGTTCCTACGAGCAGTACTTC.

This clonotype occurred a few times. The rearrangement uses TRBV12-3 or TRBV12-4 and TRBJ2-1; 8 positions match TRBD2. With 8 bases clipped from V and 4 bases from J, the junction kept 10 bases outside the gene matches. The CDR3 totals 15 residues. CDR3 sequence (DNA): TGTGCCAGCGGCGAAGGGACTAGAAGGTACAATGAGCAGTTCTTC. The encoded protein is CASGEGTRRYNEQFF.

This chain uses TRBV5-1 with TRBJ2-3; 11 nucleotides align to TRBD2. Germline V gene lookup returns CDR1 SGHRS and CDR2 YFSETQ. CDR3 length equals 17 residues. V trimming: 3 bases; J trimming: 4 bases; junction bases outside the gene matches: 10. CDR3 amino acids: CASSYRLAGSRADTQYF. The CDR3 DNA reads TGCGCCAGCAGCTACCGACTAGCGGGGTCGAGAGCAGATACGCAGTATTTT.

V is TRBV20-1 and J is TRBJ2-3; D is uncertain. Between the trimmed V and J ends, which lost 3 bases and 3 bases, there was a span of 10 bases. Germline CDR1 and CDR2: DFQATT and SNEGSKA (reference sequence). The CDR3 runs to 13 residues. The CDR3 region has the DNA TGCAGTGCTAGCATCCCGTCAACAGATACGCAGTATTTT. Its protein product is CSASIPSTDTQYF.

This clonotype has a handful of counts. V is TRBV11-2 and J is TRBJ2-4, with no clear D. This CDR3 is built from 12 residues. V was pared by 5 bases and J by 9 bases, with 11 bases between. Germline lookup yields CDR1 SGHAT and CDR2 FQNNGV. The CDR3: CASSQLVGIQYF. CDR3 sequence (DNA): TGTGCCAGCAGCCAATTGGTTGGCATTCAGTACTTC.

J is TRBJ2-1 and V is TRBV7-2; a weak D match, TRBD1 (7 bases). V was shortened by 5 bases and J by 0 bases, with 11 bases between the two germline ends. The CDR3 spans 15 residues. Germline V lookup: CDR1 SGHTA, CDR2 FQGNSA. CDR3 DNA sequence: TGTGCCAGCAGCGCGGGACAGCTCTCCTACAATGAGCAGTTCTTC. Its translation is CASSAGQLSYNEQFF.

This chain joins TRBV12-3 or TRBV12-4 and TRBJ2-7; perhaps TRBD1 as D (6 bases). V lost 7 bases to trimming and J lost 3 bases, with 19 bases between them. The length of the CDR3 is 15 residues. This chain's CDR3 is CASTRDRLTNYEQYF. Here the CDR3 DNA reads TGTGCCAGCACTCGAGACAGGTTGACAAACTACGAGCAGTACTTC.

Only a few counts were recorded for this clonotype. V gene TRBV7-6 combines with J gene TRBJ1-2; D is unresolved. Germline lookup yields CDR1 SGHVS and CDR2 FNYEAQ. V gave up 8 bases and J gave up 4 bases, with 8 bases separating them. The CDR3 is made up of 11 amino acids. The chain's CDR3 is CASGSGYGYTF. The CDR3 nucleotides read TGTGCCAGCGGCTCCGGCTATGGCTACACCTTC. The full variable domain, its missing parts supplied by reference TRBV7-6 and TRBJ1-2, is GAGVSQSPRYKVTKRGQDVALRCDPISGHVSLYWYRQALGQGPEFLTYFNYEAQQDKSGLPNDRFSAERPEGSISTLTIQRTEQRDSAMYRCASGSGYGYTFGSGTRLTVV.

This clonotype was observed a handful of times. The chain links TRBV7-2 to TRBJ1-1; a weak D match, TRBD1 (6 bases). The germline V gene has CDR1 SGHTA and CDR2 FQGNSA. Trimming pared 1 base from V and 7 bases from J, leaving 13 bases between. The CDR3 has 14 residues. CDR3 sequence reads: CASSLVAGAIEAFF. CDR3 bases: TGTGCCAGCAGCTTAGTAGCAGGGGCGATTGAAGCTTTCTTT.

The rearrangement links TRBV30 to TRBJ1-1, with D perhaps matching TRBD1 (5 bases). Trimming shortened V by 8 bases and J by 11 bases, and 9 bases separated the two germline ends. This CDR3 has 8 amino acids. CDR1 and CDR2 from the germline V gene are GTSNPN and SVGIG (reference sequence). CDR3 DNA sequence: TGTGCCGTCGGGGCCGCTTTCTTT. Translating it yields CAVGAAFF.

The V gene is TRBV7-2, the J gene TRBJ2-7; D is unclear. The CDR3 consists of 12 residues. The ends were cut back, 7 bases at V and 2 bases at J, with 9 bases in the middle. Per the germline V gene, CDR1 is SGHTA and CDR2 is FQGNSA. The CDR3 here is CASTNPAYEQYF. The CDR3 nucleotides read TGTGCCAGCACCAACCCCGCCTACGAGCAGTACTTC.

This clonotype was picked up a small number of times. V usage is TRBV29-1 and J usage is TRBJ2-1, with TRBD1 matching over 9 bases. CDR1 is SQVTM and CDR2 is ANQGSEA in the germline V gene. The length of the CDR3 is 14 residues. V was clipped by 5 bases and J by 7 bases; unmatched bases: 9. For the CDR3, the DNA is TGCAGCGTTCGGACAGGGGATTTTGGTAATGAGCAGTTCTTC. This encodes CSVRTGDFGNEQFF.

This clonotype was observed a few times. The chain joins TRBV20-1 to TRBJ1-2; 7 bases align to TRBD1. In germline, CDR1 is DFQATT, CDR2 SNEGSKA (reference sequence). This CDR3 region has 12 residues. The V gene end was trimmed by 5 bases and the J gene end by 4 bases; junction bases not matched to a gene: 4. This CDR3 is CSAGDRSYGYTF. CDR3 nucleotide sequence: TGCAGTGCTGGGGACAGAAGCTATGGCTACACCTTC.

V gene TRBV20-1 combines with J gene TRBJ2-7; D is perhaps TRBD1 (5 bases). Trimming cost V 6 bases and J 0 bases, with 15 bases left between them. CDR1 and CDR2 from the germline V gene are DFQATT and SNEGSKA (reference sequence). This CDR3 has 14 residues. The CDR3 here is CSAGTYRSSYEQYF. The CDR3 DNA sequence: TGCAGTGCCGGAACCTACAGGAGCTCCTACGAGCAGTACTTC.

The chain combines TRBV7-9 with TRBJ2-1; 8 nucleotides match TRBD2. There are 16 residues in the CDR3. Looked up from germline, CDR1 is SEHNR and CDR2 is FQNEAQ (reference sequence). V gave up 3 bases and J gave up 1 base; unmatched junction bases: 5. CDR3 sequence: CASSFISGSSYNEQFF. CDR3 sequence (DNA): TGTGCCAGCAGCTTTATAAGCGGGAGTTCCTACAATGAGCAGTTCTTC.

This clonotype was found a few times. The chain combines TRBV12-3 or TRBV12-4 with TRBJ2-1, with 13 bases fitting TRBD2. The CDR3 is 17 residues long. The V and J ends lost 3 bases and 1 base, in that order; junction bases with no gene match: 3. The CDR3 is CASSLWTSGGSYNEQFF. The CDR3, as DNA: TGTGCCAGCAGTTTGTGGACTAGCGGGGGTTCCTACAATGAGCAGTTCTTC.

Here the CDR3 reads CASSPRAGDEQYF. The CDR3 bases are TGTGCCAGCAGCCCAAGGGCAGGGGACGAGCAGTACTTC. The chain links TRBV7-6 to TRBJ2-7; perhaps TRBD1 as D (6 bases). Germline lookup yields CDR1 SGHVS and CDR2 FNYEAQ. Trimming cost V 5 bases and J 5 bases, with 13 bases left between them. The CDR3 runs to 13 residues.

The rearrangement links TRBV12-3 or TRBV12-4 to TRBJ2-7, with 8 bases aligning to TRBD2. CDR3 length equals 13 residues. Unmatched junction bases numbered 7, after V lost 7 bases and J lost 5 bases. The CDR3 DNA reads as TGTGCCAGCACCAGGACTAGCTGGAACGAGCAGTACTTC. Its protein is CASTRTSWNEQYF.

This clonotype was detected ten times or more. This chain joins TRBV20-1 and TRBJ1-5; D remains unclear. This CDR3 has 14 amino acids. Germline CDR1 DFQATT, CDR2 SNEGSKA (reference sequence). Deletions cut 2 bases from V and 4 bases from J, with 12 bases between. CDR3 sequence (DNA): TGCAGTGCTAGATGGGGTGGGTCGAATCAGCCCCAGCATTTT. Translated: CSARWGGSNQPQHF.

The V and J genes are TRBV27 and TRBJ2-6; D call uncertain. V was cut by 7 bases and J by 0 bases, with 10 bases left in between. The CDR3 has 15 residues. Looked up from germline, CDR1 is MNHEY and CDR2 is SMNVEV (reference sequence). CDR3 in amino acids: CASIGFSSGANVLTF. The CDR3, as DNA: TGTGCCAGCATCGGATTCAGCTCTGGGGCCAACGTCCTGACTTTC.